These 27 T cell receptor beta chains were sequenced from one sample in a study of Ad26.COV2.S vaccination and SARS-CoV-2 variants. Treatment reported: 19 received Ad26.COV2.S at low or high dose, single or two shots; about five received placebo; per-sample allocation not given. All samples were drawn on day 63, counting from the first vaccine or placebo injection. TCRdb's copy holds only in-frame clones and misses some; the assay was immunoSEQ multiplex PCR. The sample has about 680,000 clones, around 92% seen once. The sequenced sample was peripheral blood, obtained in a trial of Ad26.COV2.S vaccine versus placebo. The receptors come from a person aged 18-60 years who received the Ad26.COV2.S COVID-19 vaccine or a placebo.

V and J are TRBV6-5 and TRBJ1-3; no clear D. Germline V gives CDR1 MNHEY, CDR2 SVGAGI. The CDR3 is made up of 15 amino acids. Trimming took 5 bases from V and 0 from J, leaving 11 bases between them. CDR3 nucleotides: TGTGCCAGCAGTCCACCACGTCCCTCTGGAAACACCATATATTTT. Translation gives CASSPPRPSGNTIYF.

This clone appeared a few times. CDR3 nucleotide sequence: TGTGCCAGCAGCCCAAACCCGGGGGGACAAGAGACCCAGTACTTC. It is translated as CASSPNPGGQETQYF. The chain uses TRBV7-3 and TRBJ2-5, with TRBD2 matching 7 bases. The CDR3 has 15 amino acids. Germline CDR1 SGHTA, CDR2 FQGTGA. The V gene end was trimmed by 5 bases and the J gene end by 2 bases; junction bases not matched to a gene: 8. The full variable domain, its missing parts supplied by reference TRBV7-3 and TRBJ2-5, is GAGVSQTPSNKVTEKGKYVELRCDPISGHTALYWYRQSLGQGPEFLIYFQGTGAADDSGLPNDRFFAVRPEGSVSTLKIQRTERGDSAVYLCASSPNPGGQETQYFGPGTRLLVL.

The chain carries TRBV15 and TRBJ2-2, with D perhaps TRBD1 or TRBD2 (6 bases each). This CDR3 is built from 14 residues. Germline V gene sequence: CDR1 LNHNV, CDR2 YYDKDF (reference sequence). The germline V and J ends were trimmed by 6 bases and 4 bases, with 12 bases remaining between them. This chain's CDR3 is CATRGGTTTGELFF. CDR3 in DNA: TGTGCCACCAGGGGCGGGACAACCACCGGGGAGCTGTTTTTT.

The chain has TRBV24-1 and TRBJ2-3; 9 bases match TRBD2. This CDR3 has 15 residues. Germline V gives CDR1 KGHDR, CDR2 SFDVKD. V lost 4 bases, J lost 3 bases, and 4 bases stayed unmatched. The CDR3 DNA reads as TGTGCCACCAGTGAGCGAGCGGGGGGTACAGATACGCAGTATTTT. Translation gives CATSERAGGTDTQYF.

The J gene is TRBJ2-7, the V gene TRBV10-2; D unresolved. The V end lost 8 bases, the J end lost 9 bases, and 14 bases lay between the germline ends. From germline, CDR1 is WSHSY and CDR2 SAAADI. The CDR3 contains 11 residues. Written as DNA, the CDR3 is TGCGCCAGCCTGGGCGAGTCTGCGCAGTACTTC. Translated: CASLGESAQYF.

The genes are TRBV5-1 and TRBJ2-3, with 11 bases aligning to TRBD1. V gave up 4 bases and J gave up 5 bases; unmatched junction bases: 3. This CDR3 is built from 14 residues. In germline, CDR1 is SGHRS, CDR2 YFSETQ. CDR3 sequence reads: CASSLDRGRDTQYF. The CDR3 DNA is TGCGCCAGCAGCCTGGACAGGGGGCGAGATACGCAGTATTTT.

The chain links TRBV20-1 to TRBJ1-2, with TRBD1 matching 7 bases. Per germline, CDR1 DFQATT and CDR2 SNEGSKA (reference sequence). The CDR3 loop spans 11 amino acids. V dropped 5 bases and J dropped 8; count of bases not matched to a gene: 5. The CDR3 nucleotides read TGCAGTGCTGGGGACAGCAAGGGCTACACCTTC. Amino acid sequence: CSAGDSKGYTF.

The rearrangement uses TRBV4-2 and TRBJ1-4, with TRBD1 matching over 8 bases. The germline V gene encodes CDR1 LGHNA and CDR2 YNFKEQ. V lost 3 bases and J lost 3; bases outside the gene matches: 6. This CDR3 is 16 amino acids long. The CDR3 coding sequence is TGTGCCAGCAGCCAGGCGACAGGGGCGGCTAATGAAAAACTGTTTTTT. Amino acids: CASSQATGAANEKLFF.

The chain combines TRBV6-5 with TRBJ1-2, with D hard to call. The CDR3 is 14 residues long. Germline CDR1 and CDR2: MNHEY and SVGAGI. Trimming removed 8 bases at V and 8 bases at J, with 21 bases between. The DNA of the CDR3 is TGTGCCAGCCGCAATCCCGGCCTGCCGAGAGGCTACACCTTC. Its protein product is CASRNPGLPRGYTF.

This chain connects TRBV19 to TRBJ2-3; 10 nucleotides align to TRBD1. This CDR3 is 18 amino acids long. With V trimmed by 7 bases and J by 1 base, 14 bases remained unmatched. CDR1 is LNHDA, CDR2 SQIVND, per germline (reference sequence). The DNA for the CDR3 is TGTGCCAGTAATACAACCAAAGACAGGGGGCTGTGCACAGATACGCAGTATTTT. Amino acid sequence: CASNTTKDRGLCTDTQYF.

The rearrangement uses TRBV2 and TRBJ2-7; the match to TRBD1 covers 7 bases. The V gene's germline CDR1 is SNHLY and CDR2 FYNNEI. This CDR3 has 14 amino acids. V was clipped by 5 bases and J by 2 bases; unmatched bases: 6. As DNA, the CDR3 is TGTGCCAGCAGTCCCCGACAGGGCCCCTACGAGCAGTACTTC. It encodes CASSPRQGPYEQYF.

This chain uses TRBV4-1 with TRBJ1-1; perhaps TRBD1 as D (6 bases). The V and J ends lost 3 bases and 11 bases respectively, with 16 bases between them. The CDR3 has 13 amino acids. CDR1 is MGHRA and CDR2 is YSYEKL in the germline V gene. The CDR3 nucleotides are TGCGCCAGCAGCCAGGGGGCGAGTGGGCTGGCTTTCTTT. Protein sequence: CASSQGASGLAFF.

This chain joins TRBV18 and TRBJ1-1; tentative D call: TRBD1 (5 bases). The germline V gene has CDR1 KGHSH and CDR2 LQKENI. The CDR3 is 13 residues long. V lost 5 bases and J 0 bases, leaving 7 bases between the germline ends. CDR3 DNA: TGTGCCAGCTCAGAGGGGATGAACACTGAAGCTTTCTTT. Residues: CASSEGMNTEAFF.

The rearrangement uses TRBV10-2 and TRBJ2-5; D may be TRBD1 (6 bases). The CDR3 consists of 14 residues. Germline assignment: CDR1 WSHSY and CDR2 SAAADI. Trimming left V 1 base short and J 5 bases short, with 11 bases between. CDR3 coding DNA: TGCGCCAGCAGTGAGTACACAGGGCTCGAGACCCAGTACTTC. As protein: CASSEYTGLETQYF.

The rearrangement joins TRBV27 to TRBJ2-1; D may be TRBD1 or TRBD2 (6 bases each). Trimming pared 6 bases from V and 7 bases from J, leaving 16 bases between. CDR3 length: 14 residues. Germline V gives CDR1 MNHEY, CDR2 SMNVEV (reference sequence). CDR3 bases: TGTGCCAGCAGCCTAGGGGGGTGGGTGAATGAGCAGTTCTTC. Translation: CASSLGGWVNEQFF.

The table lists this clone with a count of one. The chain is built from TRBV10-2 and TRBJ2-7; unclear D gene. The length of the CDR3 is 11 residues. Trimming took 5 bases from V and 3 from J, leaving 5 bases between them. CDR1 and CDR2 from the germline V gene are WSHSY and SAAADI. The CDR3 loop reads CASSWGYEQYF. The CDR3 region has the DNA TGCGCCAGCAGTTGGGGCTACGAGCAGTACTTC.

The V gene is TRBV7-2, the J gene TRBJ2-7; D remains unclear. Trimming stripped 4 bases from V and 5 bases from J, with 12 bases between. The CDR3 loop spans 13 amino acids. Germline assignment: CDR1 SGHTA and CDR2 FQGNSA. The CDR3 loop is CASSWYFRDEQYF. For the CDR3, the DNA is TGTGCCAGCAGCTGGTATTTTAGGGACGAGCAGTACTTC.

The chain has TRBV19 and TRBJ1-1; 8 bases agree with TRBD1. V lost 6 bases, J lost 1 base, and 1 base stayed unmatched. Germline V gives CDR1 LNHDA, CDR2 SQIVND (reference sequence). The CDR3 is made up of 13 amino acids. The CDR3 spells CASRDRGNTEAFF. The CDR3 coding sequence is TGTGCCAGTAGAGACAGGGGGAACACTGAAGCTTTCTTT. Full variable domain (remainder filled in from reference TRBV19 and TRBJ1-1): DGGITQSPKYLFRKEGQNVTLSCEQNLNHDAMYWYRQDPGQGLRLIYYSQIVNDFQKGDIAEGYSVSREKKESFPLTVTSAQKNPTAFYLCASRDRGNTEAFFGQGTRLTVV.

This clone came up a few times. CDR3 sequence: CASSLEVGDEQYF. DNA for the CDR3: TGTGCCAGCAGCCTGGAAGTTGGGGACGAGCAGTACTTC. This chain uses TRBV5-6 with TRBJ2-7, with D unclear. V was shortened by 4 bases and J by 5 bases, with 13 bases between the two germline ends. The CDR3 loop spans 13 amino acids. Germline loops: CDR1 SGHDT, CDR2 YYEEEE.

This clone turned up a few times. This chain uses TRBV6-5 with TRBJ1-5, with unresolved D. Trimming stripped 0 bases from V and 0 bases from J, with 6 bases between. The CDR3 length is 15 residues. Germline V gene lookup returns CDR1 MNHEY and CDR2 SVGAGI. The CDR3 protein is CASSYSYYSNQPQHF. For the CDR3, the DNA is TGTGCCAGCAGTTACTCGTATTATAGCAATCAGCCCCAGCATTTT.

The rearrangement joins TRBV11-2 to TRBJ2-7; the match to TRBD2 covers 10 bases. The germline V gene encodes CDR1 SGHAT and CDR2 FQNNGV. V trimming: 6 bases; J trimming: 3 bases; junction bases outside the gene matches: 8. The CDR3 extends over 15 amino acids. CDR3 region: CASSRTGTSDYEQYF. CDR3 bases: TGTGCCAGCAGTCGGACCGGGACTAGCGACTACGAGCAGTACTTC. Using reference TRBV11-2 and TRBJ2-7 for the parts outside the CDR3, the full variable domain is EAGVAQSPRYKIIEKRQSVAFWCNPISGHATLYWYQQILGQGPKLLIQFQNNGVVDDSQLPKDRFSAERLKGVDSTLKIQPAKLEDSAVYLCASSRTGTSDYEQYFGPGTRLTVT.

This clone showed up just once. The chain combines TRBV3-1 (or the pseudogene TRBV3-2) with TRBJ1-4; D call uncertain. This CDR3 spans 16 amino acids. Trimming cost V 1 base and J 0 bases, with 9 bases left between them. Germline V CDR1 and CDR2: LGHDT, YNNKEL (reference sequence). The CDR3 spells CASSQVLGPTNEKLFF. The CDR3 DNA is TGTGCCAGCAGCCAAGTACTCGGCCCAACTAATGAAAAACTGTTTTTT.

The gene calls are TRBV9 and TRBJ1-1; D unresolved. CDR1 SGDLS and CDR2 YYNGEE come from the germline V gene. Deletions cut 0 bases from V and 6 bases from J, with 6 bases between. The CDR3 has 12 residues. CDR3 in amino acids: CASSVGEAEAFF. The CDR3 DNA reads as TGTGCCAGCAGCGTAGGGGAAGCTGAAGCTTTCTTT. Full variable domain (outside the CDR3, taken from reference TRBV9 and TRBJ1-1): DSGVTQTPKHLITATGQRVTLRCSPRSGDLSVYWYQQSLDQGLQFLIQYYNGEERAKGNILERFSAQQFPDLHSELNLSSLELGDSALYFCASSVGEAEAFFGQGTRLTVV.

V gene TRBV14 combines with J gene TRBJ2-5; 7 bases fit TRBD1. V dropped 4 bases and J dropped 4; count of bases not matched to a gene: 12. The CDR3 contains 16 residues. Germline V gene data show CDR1 as SGHDN and CDR2 as FVKESK. For the CDR3, the DNA is TGTGCCAGCAGCCTGGGGACAGCCAGCCGGGGAGAGACCCAGTACTTC. It specifies CASSLGTASRGETQYF.

The chain recombines TRBV3-1 (or the pseudogene TRBV3-2) with TRBJ2-2; unclear D gene. Germline CDR1 is LGHDT and CDR2 is YNNKEL (reference sequence). There are 15 residues in the CDR3. Trimming left V 4 bases short and J 1 base short, with 10 bases between. CDR3 amino acids: CASSRGWGNTGELFF. The CDR3 DNA reads as TGTGCCAGCAGCCGGGGTTGGGGGAACACCGGGGAGCTGTTTTTT.

The chain is built from TRBV7-2 and TRBJ2-7; possibly TRBD2 for D (5 bases). The germline V gene has CDR1 SGHTA and CDR2 FQGNSA. V gave up 4 bases and J gave up 4 bases, with 11 bases separating them. The CDR3 length is 13 residues. This chain's CDR3 is CASSSDRGYEQYF. In DNA, the CDR3 is TGTGCCAGCAGCTCGGACCGAGGGTACGAGCAGTACTTC. Full variable domain (remainder filled in from reference TRBV7-2 and TRBJ2-7): GAGVSQSPSNKVTEKGKDVELRCDPISGHTALYWYRQSLGQGLEFLIYFQGNSAPDKSGLPSDRFSAERTGGSVSTLTIQRTQQEDSAVYLCASSSDRGYEQYFGPGTRLTVT.

Here the CDR3 reads CASRRGEYTEAFF. For the CDR3, the DNA is TGTGCCAGCAGACGGGGGGAGTACACTGAAGCTTTCTTT. The rearrangement links TRBV6-5 to TRBJ1-1, with TRBD1 as a possible D gene (5 bases). Germline V gives CDR1 MNHEY, CDR2 SVGAGI. V shed 6 bases and J shed 3 bases, with 11 bases lying between them. This CDR3 is 13 amino acids long.